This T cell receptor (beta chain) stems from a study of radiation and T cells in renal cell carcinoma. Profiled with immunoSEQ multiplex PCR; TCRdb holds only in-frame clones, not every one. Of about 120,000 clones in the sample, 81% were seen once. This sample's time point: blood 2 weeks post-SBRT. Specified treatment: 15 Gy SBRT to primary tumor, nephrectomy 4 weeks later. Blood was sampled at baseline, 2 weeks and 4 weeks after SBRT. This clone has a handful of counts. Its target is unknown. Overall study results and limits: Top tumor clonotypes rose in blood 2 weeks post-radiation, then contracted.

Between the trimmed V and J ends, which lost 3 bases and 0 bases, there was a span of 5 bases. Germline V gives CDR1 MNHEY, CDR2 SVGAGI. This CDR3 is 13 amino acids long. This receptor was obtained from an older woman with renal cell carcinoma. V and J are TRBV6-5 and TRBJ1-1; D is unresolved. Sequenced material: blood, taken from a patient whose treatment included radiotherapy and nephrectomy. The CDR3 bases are TGTGCCAGCAGTTATGGTATGAACACTGAAGCTTTCTTT. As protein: CASSYGMNTEAFF.